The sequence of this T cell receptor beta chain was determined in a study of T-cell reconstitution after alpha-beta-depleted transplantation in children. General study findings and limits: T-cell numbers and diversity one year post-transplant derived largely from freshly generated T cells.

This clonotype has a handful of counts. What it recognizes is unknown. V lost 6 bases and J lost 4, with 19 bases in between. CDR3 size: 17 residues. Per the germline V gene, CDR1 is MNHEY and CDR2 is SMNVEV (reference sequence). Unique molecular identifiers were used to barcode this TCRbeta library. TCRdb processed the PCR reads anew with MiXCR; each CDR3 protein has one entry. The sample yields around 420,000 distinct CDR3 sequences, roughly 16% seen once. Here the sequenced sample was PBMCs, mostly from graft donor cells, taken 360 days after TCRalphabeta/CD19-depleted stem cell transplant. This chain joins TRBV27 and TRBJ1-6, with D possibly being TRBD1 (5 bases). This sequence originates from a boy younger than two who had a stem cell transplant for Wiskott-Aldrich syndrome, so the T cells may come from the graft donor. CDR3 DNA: TGTGCCAGCAGCAAGACCGACGGGACCCAGTATAATTCACCCCTCCACTTT. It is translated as CASSKTDGTQYNSPLHF.